The T cell receptor beta chain under discussion was sequenced for a study of glioma-infiltrating T cells after dendritic cell vaccination. Points from the study as a whole: Patients with more pretreatment TILs had longer time to progression and survival. Complete blood and tumor specimen sets were limited to few patients.

The PCR used 60 V beta and 13 J beta primers. Libraries were prepared by immunoSEQ multiplex PCR; TCRdb keeps only in-frame clonotypes and omits some of them. The data contain about 92,000 clones, over 75% of them seen just once; the ten biggest clones take up about a sixth. For this clone: Its specificity is unknown.

In germline, CDR1 is GTSNPN, CDR2 SVGIG (reference sequence). The CDR3 length is 14 residues. The sample was blood, taken before dendritic cell vaccination. The sequence came from a human donor with glioblastoma. The chain uses TRBV30 and TRBJ1-1; 9 bases map to TRBD1. Here the CDR3 reads CARTLGTGWDEAFF. The DNA of the CDR3 is TGTGCGCGCACCCTCGGGACAGGGTGGGATGAAGCTTTCTTT.